This T cell receptor (beta chain) was sequenced for a study of regulatory T cells in long-lasting Graves disease. Regarding this clonotype: A much larger clone lies one base from this, so it may be a read error.

Construction of the TCR beta libraries employed iRepertoire HTBI primers in conjunction with Arm-PCR of CDR3 regions. TCRdb called the multiplex PCR reads again in MiXCR, with one record for every CDR3 protein. The sample lists 200,000 to 250,000 distinct CDR3 sequences; 18% were seen once. This CDR3 has 16 amino acids. Germline CDR1 is SGHVS and CDR2 is FQNEAQ. Time point specified: newly diagnosed GD, antithyroid drugs for less than 3 months. With RNA extracted from PBMCs as input, the TCR library was made. This rearrangement joins TRBV7-8 to TRBJ2-3; D unresolved. The specimen was peripheral blood mononuclear cells (PBMCs), collected at new diagnosis, from a patient treated with antithyroid drugs. This receptor was taken from a female donor with Graves disease. This CDR3 reads CASGLERVSSTDTQYF. CDR3 nucleotides: TGTGCCAGCGGCTTAGAAAGGGTTTCTAGCACAGATACGCAGTATTTT.